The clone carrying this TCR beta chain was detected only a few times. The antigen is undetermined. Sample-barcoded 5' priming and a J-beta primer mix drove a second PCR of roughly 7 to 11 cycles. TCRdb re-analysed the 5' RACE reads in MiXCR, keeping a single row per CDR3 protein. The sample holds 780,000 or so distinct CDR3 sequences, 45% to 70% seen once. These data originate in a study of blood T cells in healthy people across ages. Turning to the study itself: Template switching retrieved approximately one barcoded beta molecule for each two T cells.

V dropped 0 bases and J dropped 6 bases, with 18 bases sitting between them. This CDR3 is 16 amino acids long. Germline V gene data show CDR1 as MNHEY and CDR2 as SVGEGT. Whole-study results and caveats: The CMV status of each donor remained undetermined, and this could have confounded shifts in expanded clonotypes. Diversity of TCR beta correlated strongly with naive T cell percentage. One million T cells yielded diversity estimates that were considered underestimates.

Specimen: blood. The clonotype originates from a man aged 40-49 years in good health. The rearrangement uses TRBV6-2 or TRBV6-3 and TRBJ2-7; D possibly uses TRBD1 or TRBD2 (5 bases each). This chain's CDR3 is CASSYSIASGISEQYF. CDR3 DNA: TGTGCCAGCAGTTACTCGATAGCGTCAGGGATTTCCGAGCAGTACTTC.